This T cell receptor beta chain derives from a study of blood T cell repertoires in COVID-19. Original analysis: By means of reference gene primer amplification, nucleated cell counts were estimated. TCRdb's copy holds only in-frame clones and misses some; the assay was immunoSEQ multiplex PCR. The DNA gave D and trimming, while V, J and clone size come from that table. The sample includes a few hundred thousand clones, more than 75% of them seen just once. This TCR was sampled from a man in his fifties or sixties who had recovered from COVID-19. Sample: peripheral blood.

The CDR3 nucleotides are TGTGCCAGCTCCCGGGAAAACCTCCCAGATACGCAGTATTTT. It translates to CASSRENLPDTQYF. This chain uses TRBV5-6 with TRBJ2-3; the D gene is possibly TRBD2 (5 bases). The CDR3 totals 14 residues. Trimming stripped 7 bases from V and 4 bases from J, with 16 bases between. Germline CDR1 SGHDT, CDR2 YYEEEE.